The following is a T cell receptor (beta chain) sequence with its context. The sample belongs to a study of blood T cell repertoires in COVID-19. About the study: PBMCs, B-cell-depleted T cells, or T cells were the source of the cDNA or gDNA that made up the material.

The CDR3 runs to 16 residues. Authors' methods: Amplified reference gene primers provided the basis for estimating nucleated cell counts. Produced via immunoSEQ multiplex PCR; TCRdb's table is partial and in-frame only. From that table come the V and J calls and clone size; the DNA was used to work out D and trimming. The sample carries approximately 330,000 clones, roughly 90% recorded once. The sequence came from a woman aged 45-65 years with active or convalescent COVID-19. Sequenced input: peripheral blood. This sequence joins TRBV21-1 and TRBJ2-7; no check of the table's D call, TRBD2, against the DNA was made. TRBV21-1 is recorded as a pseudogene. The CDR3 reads CASSSPGLAGSYEQYF. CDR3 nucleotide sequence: TGTGCCAGCAGCAGTCCGGGACTAGCGGGAAGCTACGAGCAGTACTTC.